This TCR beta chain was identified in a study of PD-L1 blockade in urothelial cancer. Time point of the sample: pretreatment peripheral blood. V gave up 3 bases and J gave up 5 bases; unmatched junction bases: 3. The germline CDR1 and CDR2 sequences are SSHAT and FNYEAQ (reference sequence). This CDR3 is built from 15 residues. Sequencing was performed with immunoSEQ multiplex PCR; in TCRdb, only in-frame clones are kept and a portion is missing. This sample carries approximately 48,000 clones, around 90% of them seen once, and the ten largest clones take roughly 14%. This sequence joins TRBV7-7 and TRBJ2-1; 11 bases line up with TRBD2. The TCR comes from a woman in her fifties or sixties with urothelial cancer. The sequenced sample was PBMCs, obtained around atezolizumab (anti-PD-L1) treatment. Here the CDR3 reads CASSFGTSGNNEQFF. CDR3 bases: TGTGCCAGCAGCTTCGGGACTAGCGGTAACAATGAGCAGTTCTTC. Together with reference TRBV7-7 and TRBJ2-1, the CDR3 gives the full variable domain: GAGVSQSPRYKVTKRGQDVTLRCDPISSHATLYWYQQALGQGPEFLTYFNYEAQPDKSGLPSDRFSAERPEGSISTLTIQRTEQRDSAMYRCASSFGTSGNNEQFFGPGTRLTVL.